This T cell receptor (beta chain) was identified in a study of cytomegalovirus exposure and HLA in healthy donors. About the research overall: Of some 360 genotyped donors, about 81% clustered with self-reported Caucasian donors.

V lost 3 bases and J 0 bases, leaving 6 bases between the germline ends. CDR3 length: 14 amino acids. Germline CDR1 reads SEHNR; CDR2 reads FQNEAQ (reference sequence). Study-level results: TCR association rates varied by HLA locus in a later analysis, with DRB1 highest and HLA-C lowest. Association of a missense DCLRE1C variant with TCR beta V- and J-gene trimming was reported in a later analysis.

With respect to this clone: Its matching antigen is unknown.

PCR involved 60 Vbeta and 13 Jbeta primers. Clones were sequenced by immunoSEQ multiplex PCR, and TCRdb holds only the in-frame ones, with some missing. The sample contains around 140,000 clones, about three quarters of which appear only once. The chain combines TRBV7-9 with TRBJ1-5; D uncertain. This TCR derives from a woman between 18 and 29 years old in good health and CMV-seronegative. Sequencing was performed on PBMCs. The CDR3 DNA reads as TGTGCCAGCAGCTTGCAGTATAGCAATCAGCCCCAGCATTTT. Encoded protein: CASSLQYSNQPQHF.